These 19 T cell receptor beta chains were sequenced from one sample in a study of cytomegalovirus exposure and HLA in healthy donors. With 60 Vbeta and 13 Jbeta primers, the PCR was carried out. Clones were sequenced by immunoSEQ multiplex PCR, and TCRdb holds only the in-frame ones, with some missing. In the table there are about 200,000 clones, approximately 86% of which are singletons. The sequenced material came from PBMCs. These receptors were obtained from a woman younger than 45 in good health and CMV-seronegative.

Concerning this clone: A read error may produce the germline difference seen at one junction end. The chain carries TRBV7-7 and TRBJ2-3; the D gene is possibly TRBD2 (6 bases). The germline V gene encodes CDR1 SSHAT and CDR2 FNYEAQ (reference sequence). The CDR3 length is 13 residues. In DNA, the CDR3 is TGTGCTAGCAGCTTAGCGGTCGGAGATACGCAGTATTTT. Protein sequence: CASSLAVGDTQYF.

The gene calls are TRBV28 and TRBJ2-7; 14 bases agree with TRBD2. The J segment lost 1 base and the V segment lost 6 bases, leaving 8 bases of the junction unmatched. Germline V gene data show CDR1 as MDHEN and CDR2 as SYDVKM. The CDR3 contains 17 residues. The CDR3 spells CASSSMGLAGESYEQYF. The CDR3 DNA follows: TGTGCCAGCAGCTCTATGGGACTAGCGGGAGAGTCCTACGAGCAGTACTTC.

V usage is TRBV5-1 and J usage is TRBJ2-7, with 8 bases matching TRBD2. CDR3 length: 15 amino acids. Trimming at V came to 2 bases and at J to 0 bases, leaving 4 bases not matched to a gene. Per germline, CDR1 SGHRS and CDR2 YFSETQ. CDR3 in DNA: TGCGCCAGCAGCTTTGGCGGGGGGCCCTCCTACGAGCAGTACTTC. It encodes CASSFGGGPSYEQYF.

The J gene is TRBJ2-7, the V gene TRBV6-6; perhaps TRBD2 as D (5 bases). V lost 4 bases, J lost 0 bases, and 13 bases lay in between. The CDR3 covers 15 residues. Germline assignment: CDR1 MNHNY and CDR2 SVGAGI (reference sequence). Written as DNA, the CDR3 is TGTGCCAGCAGTTGGACCCGGGAAAGCTCCTACGAGCAGTACTTC. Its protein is CASSWTRESSYEQYF.

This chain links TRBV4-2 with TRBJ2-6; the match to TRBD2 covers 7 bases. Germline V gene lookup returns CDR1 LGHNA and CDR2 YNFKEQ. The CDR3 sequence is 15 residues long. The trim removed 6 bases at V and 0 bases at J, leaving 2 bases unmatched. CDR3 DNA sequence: TGTGCCAGCAGGGGCGGGAGCTCTGGGGCCAACGTCCTGACTTTC. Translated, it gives CASRGGSSGANVLTF.

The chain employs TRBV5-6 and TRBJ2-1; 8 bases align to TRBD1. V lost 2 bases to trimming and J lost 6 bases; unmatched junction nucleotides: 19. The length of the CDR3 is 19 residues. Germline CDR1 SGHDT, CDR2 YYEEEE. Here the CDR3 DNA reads TGTGCCAGCAGCTTTCCCTCCCCAGGGGGCTTAATCATGGGCAATGAGCAGTTCTTC. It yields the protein CASSFPSPGGLIMGNEQFF.

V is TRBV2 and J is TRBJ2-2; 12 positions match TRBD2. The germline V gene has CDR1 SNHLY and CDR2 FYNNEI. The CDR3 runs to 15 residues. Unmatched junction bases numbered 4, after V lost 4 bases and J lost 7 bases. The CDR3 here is CASSGLAGADGELFF. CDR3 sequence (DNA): TGTGCCAGCAGTGGACTAGCGGGAGCGGACGGGGAGCTGTTTTTT.

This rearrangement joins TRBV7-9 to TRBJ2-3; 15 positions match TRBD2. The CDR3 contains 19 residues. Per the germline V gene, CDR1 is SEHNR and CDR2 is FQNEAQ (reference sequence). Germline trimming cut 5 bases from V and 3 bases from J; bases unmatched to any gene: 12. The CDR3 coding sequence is TGTGCCAGCAGCACTACCGGGACTAGCGGGAGGAGGGCGACAGATACGCAGTATTTT. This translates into CASSTTGTSGRRATDTQYF.

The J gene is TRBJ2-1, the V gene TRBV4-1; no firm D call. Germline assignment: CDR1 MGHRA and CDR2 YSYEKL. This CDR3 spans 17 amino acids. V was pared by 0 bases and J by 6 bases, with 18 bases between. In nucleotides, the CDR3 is TGCGCCAGCAGCCAAGATCGGAGATTCCGGGTCGCCAATGAGCAGTTCTTC. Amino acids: CASSQDRRFRVANEQFF.

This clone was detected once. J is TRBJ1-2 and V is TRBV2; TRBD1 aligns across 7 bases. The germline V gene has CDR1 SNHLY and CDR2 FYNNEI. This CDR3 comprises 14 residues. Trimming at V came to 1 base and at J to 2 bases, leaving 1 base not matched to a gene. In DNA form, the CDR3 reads TGTGCCAGCAGTGAAGGGACAGGAAACTATGGCTACACCTTC. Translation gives CASSEGTGNYGYTF.

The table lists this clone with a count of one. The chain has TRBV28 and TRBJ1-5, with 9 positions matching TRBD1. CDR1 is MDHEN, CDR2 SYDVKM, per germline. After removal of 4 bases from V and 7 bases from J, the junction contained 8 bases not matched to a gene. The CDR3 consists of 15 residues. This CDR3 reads CASSSYRGPGQPQHF. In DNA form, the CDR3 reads TGTGCCAGCAGTTCCTACAGGGGGCCGGGACAGCCCCAGCATTTT.

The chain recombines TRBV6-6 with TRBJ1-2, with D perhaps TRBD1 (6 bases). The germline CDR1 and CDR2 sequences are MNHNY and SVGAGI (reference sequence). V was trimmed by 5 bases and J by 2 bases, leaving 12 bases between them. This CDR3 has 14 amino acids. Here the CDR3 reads CASSPEGGNYGYTF. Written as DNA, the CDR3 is TGTGCCAGCAGTCCGGAGGGGGGGAACTATGGCTACACCTTC.

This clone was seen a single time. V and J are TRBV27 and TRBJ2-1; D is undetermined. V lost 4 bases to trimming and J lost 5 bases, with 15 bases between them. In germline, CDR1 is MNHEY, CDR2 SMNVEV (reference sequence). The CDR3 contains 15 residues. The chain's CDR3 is CASSSQTLRNNEQFF. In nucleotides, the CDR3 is TGTGCCAGCAGTTCGCAAACCTTGCGGAACAATGAGCAGTTCTTC.

This CDR3 reads CASQVYRETQYF. DNA for the CDR3: TGTGCCAGCCAGGTGTACCGGGAGACCCAGTACTTC. The chain joins TRBV2 to TRBJ2-5; D unclear. CDR3 length equals 12 residues. Trimming pared 8 bases from V and 5 bases from J, leaving 12 bases between. In germline, CDR1 is SNHLY, CDR2 FYNNEI.

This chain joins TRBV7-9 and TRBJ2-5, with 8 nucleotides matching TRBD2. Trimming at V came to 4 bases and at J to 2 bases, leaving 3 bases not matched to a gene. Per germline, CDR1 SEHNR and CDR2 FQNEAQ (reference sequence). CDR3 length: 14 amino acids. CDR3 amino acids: CASSSERGQETQYF. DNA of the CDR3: TGTGCCAGCAGCTCCGAGCGGGGGCAAGAGACCCAGTACTTC. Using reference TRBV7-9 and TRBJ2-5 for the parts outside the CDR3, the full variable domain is DTGVSQNPRHKITKRGQNVTFRCDPISEHNRLYWYRQTLGQGPEFLTYFQNEAQLEKSRLLSDRFSAERPKGSFSTLEIQRTEQGDSAMYLCASSSERGQETQYFGPGTRLLVL.

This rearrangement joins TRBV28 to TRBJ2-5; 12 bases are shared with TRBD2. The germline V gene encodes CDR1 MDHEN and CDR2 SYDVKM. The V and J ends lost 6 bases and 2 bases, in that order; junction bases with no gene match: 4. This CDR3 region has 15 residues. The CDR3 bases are TGTGCCAGCAGACTTACTAGCGGGAGGCAAGAGACCCAGTACTTC. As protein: CASRLTSGRQETQYF. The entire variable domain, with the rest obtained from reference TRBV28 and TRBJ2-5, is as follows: DVKVTQSSRYLVKRTGEKVFLECVQDMDHENMFWYRQDPGLGLRLIYFSYDVKMKEKGDIPEGYSVSREKKERFSLILESASTNQTSMYLCASRLTSGRQETQYFGPGTRLLVL.

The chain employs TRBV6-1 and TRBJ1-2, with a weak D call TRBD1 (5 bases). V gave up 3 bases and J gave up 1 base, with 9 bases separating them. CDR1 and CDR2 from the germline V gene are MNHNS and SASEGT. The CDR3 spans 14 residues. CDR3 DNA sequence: TGTGCCAGCAGTGAGGGGCCGAATAACTATGGCTACACCTTC. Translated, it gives CASSEGPNNYGYTF.

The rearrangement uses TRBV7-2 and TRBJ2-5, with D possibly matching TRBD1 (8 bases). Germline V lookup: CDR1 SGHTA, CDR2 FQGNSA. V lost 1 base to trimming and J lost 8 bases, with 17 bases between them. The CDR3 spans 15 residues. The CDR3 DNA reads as TGTGCCAGCAGCTTAGACAGGGGGGGTGGGGTCACCCAGTACTTC. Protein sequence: CASSLDRGGGVTQYF.

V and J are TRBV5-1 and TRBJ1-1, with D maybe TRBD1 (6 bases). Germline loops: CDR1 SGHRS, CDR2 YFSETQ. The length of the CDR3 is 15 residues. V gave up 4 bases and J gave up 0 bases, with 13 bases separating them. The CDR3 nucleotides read TGCGCCAGCAGCCCGGGGAGGGGGATGAACACTGAAGCTTTCTTT. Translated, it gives CASSPGRGMNTEAFF.